These T cell receptor beta chains were read from a single sample in a study of human T cells and chemical hapten exposure. TCRdb redid the calling of the RACE reads with MiXCR, one entry per CDR3 protein. Here the sample spans 85,000 to 95,000 distinct CDR3 sequences, roughly 9.6% being singletons. The material sequenced was whole blood, taken in connection with sensitization to the hapten diphenylcyclopropenone (DPC). The receptors come from a man aged 35 to 55 with alopecia areata. Some clones in this sample may be carry-over from other donors' samples. Each CDR3 is given without its conserved first and last residue.

v_call cdr3_aa
TRBV5-4 ASSLEGGWETQY
TRBV6-5 ASSYSGTGTDTQY
TRBV18 ASSAPGTSGNTIY
TRBV24-1 ATSDLQASGSWDEQF
TRBV20-1 SARQGAGADTQY
TRBV11-3 ASSSNGISSYNSPLH
TRBV5-6 ASSAGRFGNQPQH
TRBV3-1 ASSQGERTSNQPQH
TRBV4-3 ASSQESGHTIY
TRBV5-5 ASSPDLDTQY
TRBV20-1 SARDLAGGEEQF
TRBV30 AWDGANYGYT
TRBV21-1 ASSKVVNSSYNEQF
TRBV7-2 ASSLERHTEAF
TRBV7-6 ASSSDSNDNYGYT
TRBV5-1 ASSLGQKTSGRVPDTQY
TRBV15 ATSRSFGTSGRTTDTQY
TRBV6-5 ASSRDSNYGYT
TRBV7-9 ASSLAQGTGWSQPQH
TRBV9 ASSERPGLAGYEQY
TRBV20-1 SGLLAGVWDTQY
TRBV5-4 ASSLEVVPYGYT
TRBV19 ASSNAGAYNSPLH
TRBV6-2/TRBV6-3 ASSFKPNSPLH
TRBV5-4 ASSSNGVAMYTQY
TRBV10-3 AISESTGSDTQY
TRBV24-1 ATSDSPGPTNEQF
TRBV5-4 AAYQEGGYT
TRBV7-2 ASSLPGGHTEAF
TRBV12-3/TRBV12-4 ASSLGTGEVTDTQY
TRBV3-1 ASSQDWSAGQAAVAKNIQY
TRBV6-1 ASSAGGDAGELF
TRBV28 ASSKKPGPNQPQH
TRBV9 ASSVDGGRATEAF
TRBV29-1 SVGSNTEAF
TRBV29-1 SVDFEGSPYNEQF
TRBV7-9 ASSVVKGSGANVLT
TRBV10-3 AISESLGQGNTEAF
TRBV29-1 SVDSRGRVGTDTQY
TRBV6-5 ASSSSTSGRAEQY
TRBV19 ATSPDRGGNTIY
TRBV5-8 ASSLDGQGAHQPQH
TRBV6-5 ASSYAGKTDTQY
TRBV11-2 ASSLGTSGSQRDTQY
TRBV4-3 ASSQARLQWGNTEAF
TRBV19 ASSVTSGMRGNEQF
TRBV5-4 ASSLVGIAT
TRBV4-2 ASSPRSGGSPSYEQY
TRBV25-1 ASSFTQGFYTDTQY
TRBV11-2 ASSFRGGILYEQY
TRBV6-2/TRBV6-3 ASSYSSDRGDTEAF
TRBV6-2/TRBV6-3 ASRVSPGQGDQPQH
TRBV21-1 ASSNAGGTSCHEQF
TRBV6-6 ASVSGQAVDTQY
TRBV7-2 ASSWEQGARTEAF
TRBV27 ASSWDRENIQY